This T cell receptor beta chain stems from a study of vaccination effects on CD4 cells after COVID-19 (dated by TCRdb to about 2022). As for the study more broadly: In the ViraFEST assay, PBMC were stimulated with viral peptide pools, and TCR sequencing was then used to find antigen-specific CD4+ T cell clonotypes based on their expansion. In both COVID-19 convalescent patients and infection-naive vaccine recipients, the study compared SARS-CoV-2 spike-specific CD4+ TCR repertoires from before mRNA vaccination with those from after it. Each well held 2 million to 2.5 million PBMC cultured in IMDM containing roughly 5% human AB serum, 9.5 to 10 IU/ml IL-2 and gentamicin, along with roughly 10 ug/ml peptides. Across the study, the median time from the second dose to post-vaccine sampling was 72 days (range 14 to 241). Cultures from other donors in the study were sequenced using the Oncomine TCR Beta short-read assay on an Illumina iSeq 100. Altogether, some 10 COVID-19 convalescent patients and 4 SARS-CoV-2-naive healthy vaccine recipients made up the full study. Findings and caveats that apply to the study as a whole: Clones induced by infection and clones induced by vaccination both contracted markedly at late timepoints after vaccination, which fits with T cell responses waning over time. Among healthy vaccine recipients, nearly all vaccine-induced clones were SARS-CoV-2 mono-reactive, and only 1 of 255 was cross-reactive with common cold coronaviruses. The study was limited by a small number of convalescent patients, and early post-infection timepoints were lacking.

The receptor library was made with the immunoSEQ multiplex PCR assay. DNA from the cultured, isolated CD4+ T cells was subjected to TCR beta CDR3 sequencing. The paper's data handling went like this. Non-productive TCR sequences were removed and reads were trimmed to the CDR3 region, keeping CDR3s of at least 7 amino acids. Antigen-specific clonotypes were identified using the MANAFEST web app by comparison of expansion in peptide wells against reference cultures. To count as positive, a clone had to show expansion at FDR<0.05 compared with the reference and with all other wells, an odds ratio above 5, and a frequency above 0.1% in two replicate wells. A clonotype was defined as cross-reactive if the clonotype was significantly expanded both in SARS-CoV-2 spike wells and in at least one common cold coronavirus spike condition. Using the stringdist R package, CDR3 similarity was measured by Levenshtein distance, and unrooted trees were constructed with ape in R 3.6.1. As stored in TCRdb, this immuneACCESS dataset retains in-frame rearrangements with V and J assigned. A fraction of the clones does not appear; measured against another copy, unresolved V genes explain less than half of the discrepancy, and the remainder lacks a known reason. V and J calls and clone size are as listed in that table; D and trimming were resolved from the DNA. The table for this sample lists 50,000 to 70,000 clones; 65% to 80% of them were counted only once. Jointly, the top ten make up about 2.5% of the sample.

The CDR3 goes from the cysteine to the phenylalanine over 14 residues. Just CDR3 DNA is preserved here, 42 bases in frame from base 1. In the germline V gene, CDR1 corresponds to SGHRS and CDR2 to YFSETQ. V was cut back by 7 bases and J by 2 bases, leaving a gap of 12 bases between them. After approximately eleven days of culture, CD4+ T cells were isolated with the EasySep CD4+ T cell isolation kit. Participants received two doses of either the BNT162b2 or the mRNA-1273 mRNA SARS-CoV-2 vaccine. Negative nucleocapsid antibody results before and after vaccination confirmed that the healthy vaccine recipients had no prior SARS-CoV-2 infection. Half of the culture medium was replaced with fresh IL-2-containing medium on days 3 and 7. Unless noted otherwise, every peptide stimulation condition was grown in triplicate wells. Using Ficoll-Paque Plus gradient centrifugation, PBMC were separated from whole blood and then either used fresh or cryopreserved at -140C. The QIAamp micro DNA kit was used to extract genomic DNA from the cultured CD4+ T cells.

In this sample, this clone turned up once. This clone's antigen is unknown. No base quality values were provided; no much bigger clone lies one nucleotide off. The sequence was collected from a human donor who received a COVID-19 vaccine. Sequencing was performed on CD4+ T cells from PBMCs cultured without peptide, taken after COVID-19 vaccination. In this chain, TRBV5-1 is recombined with TRBJ2-2, with no reliable assignment of the D segment. The nucleotides are TGCGCCAGCGGACGAACAGAAAACACCGGGGAGCTGTTTTTT. Its translation is CASGRTENTGELFF.